These 15 T cell receptor beta chains were sequenced from one sample in a study of PD-1 blockade in classical Hodgkin lymphoma (dated by TCRdb to 2020 to 2021). Library generation was performed with the immunoSEQ multiplex PCR assay. TCRdb stores this immuneACCESS table with in-frame sequences only. Part of the clones is absent; in the studies checked, under half of the shortfall reflects unresolved V genes, and no reason is known for the rest. For this sample there are around 23,000 clones; roughly 89% appear just once. The top ten clonotypes cover roughly 1.8% of the sample. In the paper's terms, the time point label means: cycle 1 day 1 (C1D1), immediately before nivolumab initiation. Every trial patient had relapsed following autologous stem cell transplantation, and prior brentuximab vedotin exposure was what differed among cohorts A, B and C. Magnetic negative selection with a Miltenyi CD4+ T cell isolation kit was used to purify CD4+ T cells from thawed PBMCs.

Sequencing was performed on CD4+ T cells from blood, taken at baseline. These receptors originate from a human donor with classical Hodgkin lymphoma.

V gene TRBV7-9 combines with J gene TRBJ1-2; TRBD1 matches at 7 bases. CDR1 is SEHNR and CDR2 is FQNEAQ in the germline V gene (reference sequence). The ends lost 6 bases at V and 4 bases at J; junction bases unmatched: 8. The CDR3 contains 14 residues. Here the CDR3 reads CASSRAGTVYGYTF. CDR3 DNA: TGTGCCAGCAGTCGAGCTGGGACAGTCTATGGCTACACCTTC.

This rearrangement joins TRBV5-1 to TRBJ1-2; 8 nucleotides align to TRBD1. Germline V gene sequence: CDR1 SGHRS, CDR2 YFSETQ. Germline trimming cut 4 bases from V and 4 bases from J; bases unmatched to any gene: 9. This CDR3 spans 15 amino acids. The chain's CDR3 is CASSPSPGGSYGYTF. Here the CDR3 DNA reads TGCGCCAGCAGCCCCTCCCCAGGGGGCAGCTATGGCTACACCTTC.

The V and J genes are TRBV2 and TRBJ1-6; D ambiguous. The CDR3 extends over 13 amino acids. V dropped 1 base and J dropped 7 bases, with 5 bases sitting between them. Germline CDR1 reads SNHLY; CDR2 reads FYNNEI. CDR3 residues: CASSEVENSPLHF. The CDR3, as DNA: TGTGCCAGCAGTGAAGTTGAGAATTCACCCCTCCACTTT.

The chain combines TRBV18 with TRBJ2-1; TRBD2 matches at 12 bases. Germline-derived CDR1 and CDR2 are KGHSH and LQKENI. Trimming removed 4 bases from V and 4 bases from J; junction bases left unmatched: 8. The CDR3 runs 17 residues. The CDR3 DNA reads TGTGCCAGCTCACGGAACGGAGGGACTAGCGGGTACAATGAGCAGTTCTTC. As protein: CASSRNGGTSGYNEQFF.

This chain links TRBV6-6 with TRBJ2-1; 11 bases fit TRBD2. V lost 2 bases to trimming and J lost 5 bases; unmatched junction nucleotides: 5. Germline V CDR1 and CDR2: MNHNY, SVGAGI (reference sequence). The CDR3 runs to 16 residues. CDR3 nucleotides: TGTGCCAGCAGTTACCTTAGCGGGGGGGGTAACAATGAGCAGTTCTTC. It is translated as CASSYLSGGGNNEQFF.

This chain joins TRBV7-2 and TRBJ2-3; 10 bases line up with TRBD1. Germline values: CDR1 SGHTA, CDR2 FQGNSA. CDR3 length: 14 amino acids. Germline trimming cut 5 bases from V and 4 bases from J; bases unmatched to any gene: 3. The chain's CDR3 is CASSATGGADTQYF. In nucleotides, the CDR3 is TGTGCCAGCAGCGCGACAGGGGGCGCAGATACGCAGTATTTT.

This clone was counted only a few times. V is TRBV10-3 and J is TRBJ1-1; weak D call: TRBD1 (5 bases). The V gene lost 2 bases and the J gene lost 8 bases, with 9 bases spanning the gap. Germline CDR1 reads ENHRY; CDR2 reads SYGVKD. The CDR3 runs 12 residues. The CDR3 reads CAISEEGVEAFF. The CDR3, as DNA: TGTGCCATCAGTGAGGAAGGGGTAGAAGCTTTCTTT.

The chain combines TRBV6-1 with TRBJ2-5; 10 bases agree with TRBD2. The CDR3 is made up of 13 amino acids. Germline V gene data show CDR1 as MNHNS and CDR2 as SASEGT. The trim removed 6 bases at V and 5 bases at J, leaving 3 bases unmatched. The CDR3 nucleotides read TGTGCCAGCAGAACTAGCGGGGTGGAGACCCAGTACTTC. Protein product: CASRTSGVETQYF.

This chain uses TRBV25-1 with TRBJ2-7; D possibly corresponds to TRBD2 (5 bases). V gave up 3 bases and J gave up 1 base, with 10 bases separating them. The CDR3 runs 14 residues. Germline-derived CDR1 and CDR2 are MGHDK and SYGVNS. CDR3 sequence (DNA): TGTGCCAGCAGTGATATTGGGAGATCCTACGAGCAGTACTTC. The encoded protein is CASSDIGRSYEQYF.

The chain is built from TRBV14 and TRBJ1-2; 8 positions match TRBD1. Trimming at V came to 4 bases and at J to 4 bases, leaving 8 bases not matched to a gene. The germline gives CDR1 SGHDN, CDR2 FVKESK. The CDR3 is made up of 15 amino acids. The CDR3 loop is CASSLRTGWAYGYTF. The CDR3 bases are TGTGCCAGCAGCCTACGGACAGGGTGGGCCTATGGCTACACCTTC.

The chain uses TRBV25-1 and TRBJ1-6; the match to TRBD1 covers 11 bases. This CDR3 contains 13 residues. Germline lookup yields CDR1 MGHDK and CDR2 SYGVNS. The J segment lost 7 bases and the V segment lost 8 bases, leaving 1 base of the junction unmatched. The CDR3 reads CASGQGANSPLHF. The CDR3 DNA sequence: TGTGCCAGCGGACAGGGGGCGAATTCACCCCTCCACTTT.

This rearrangement joins TRBV12-5 to TRBJ1-1; maybe TRBD1 (5 bases). The CDR3 is 15 amino acids. Germline lookup yields CDR1 LGHNT and CDR2 FRNRAP. With 0 bases removed from V and 1 base from J, the gap between germline ends came to 9 bases. As DNA, the CDR3 is TGTGCTAGTGGTTTGGTACGGGGCGGGAACACTGAAGCTTTCTTT. This gives the protein CASGLVRGGNTEAFF.

V is TRBV27 and J is TRBJ2-1, with no clear D. Germline V gene sequence: CDR1 MNHEY, CDR2 SMNVEV (reference sequence). The V end was cut by 5 bases, the J end by 6 bases, with 14 bases between. The CDR3 has 14 residues. CDR3: CASSTPLKPNEQFF. In DNA form, the CDR3 reads TGTGCCAGCAGTACCCCGCTAAAGCCCAATGAGCAGTTCTTC.

The chain joins TRBV4-2 to TRBJ2-3; TRBD1 agrees at 11 bases. The V segment lost 3 bases and the J segment 0 bases; nucleotides outside the gene matches: 2. Germline assignment: CDR1 LGHNA and CDR2 YNFKEQ. The CDR3 runs 16 residues. The CDR3 loop is CASSQGDRGSTDTQYF. CDR3 in DNA: TGTGCCAGCAGCCAGGGGGACAGGGGGAGCACAGATACGCAGTATTTT.

The J gene is TRBJ2-3, the V gene TRBV18; D may be TRBD1 or TRBD2 (6 bases each). Looked up from germline, CDR1 is KGHSH and CDR2 is LQKENI. V was cut by 5 bases and J by 6 bases, with 12 bases left in between. The CDR3 loop spans 13 amino acids. CDR3 sequence: CASSGGGGDTQYF. The CDR3 region has the DNA TGTGCCAGCTCAGGAGGGGGTGGTGATACGCAGTATTTT.